The T cell receptor (beta chain) under discussion was sequenced for a study of blood T cell repertoires in COVID-19. Overall study: Both acute and convalescent COVID-19 samples were obtained from the United States, Italy and Spain. T cells, B-cell-depleted T cells, or PBMCs supplied cDNA or gDNA.

In the original processing: The assay estimated nucleated cells by amplifying reference gene primers. Generated by immunoSEQ multiplex PCR, the TCRdb table keeps only in-frame clones and is missing some. For V, J and clone size, that table is used; D and trimming come from the DNA. This sample has about 55,000 clones; 70% to 85% occur once, and the top ten carry 14%. This CDR3 region has 16 residues. Looked up from germline, CDR1 is LGHNA and CDR2 is YSLEER. V was pared by 2 bases and J by 4 bases, with 17 bases between. The sample comprised peripheral blood. The receptor comes from a human donor in a cohort sampled during active COVID-19. The chain links TRBV4-3 to TRBJ1-2; D is possibly TRBD1 (6 bases). The CDR3 DNA sequence: TGCGCCAGCAGCCAATTGACGGGGGGCGCCCTCTATGGCTACACCTTC. As protein: CASSQLTGGALYGYTF.